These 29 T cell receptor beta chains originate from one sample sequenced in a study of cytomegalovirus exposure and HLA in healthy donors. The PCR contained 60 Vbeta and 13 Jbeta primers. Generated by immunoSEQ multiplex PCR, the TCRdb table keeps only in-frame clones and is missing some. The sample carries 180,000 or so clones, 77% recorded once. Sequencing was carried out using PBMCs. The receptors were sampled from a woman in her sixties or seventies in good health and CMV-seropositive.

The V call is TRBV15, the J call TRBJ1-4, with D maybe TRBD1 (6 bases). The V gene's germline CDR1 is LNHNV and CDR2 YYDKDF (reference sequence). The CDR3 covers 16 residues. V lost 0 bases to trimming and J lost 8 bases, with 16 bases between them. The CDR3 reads CATSRDRSTGSEKLFF. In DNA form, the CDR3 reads TGTGCCACCAGCAGAGATCGGTCGACAGGTTCGGAAAAACTGTTTTTT.

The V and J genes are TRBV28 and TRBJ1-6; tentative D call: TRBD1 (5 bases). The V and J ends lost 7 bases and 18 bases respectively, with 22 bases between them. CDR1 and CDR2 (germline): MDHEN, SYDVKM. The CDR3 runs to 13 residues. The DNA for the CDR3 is TGTGCCAGCAATAACGTAATTGATGGGGCGTCCCACTTT. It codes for CASNNVIDGASHF.

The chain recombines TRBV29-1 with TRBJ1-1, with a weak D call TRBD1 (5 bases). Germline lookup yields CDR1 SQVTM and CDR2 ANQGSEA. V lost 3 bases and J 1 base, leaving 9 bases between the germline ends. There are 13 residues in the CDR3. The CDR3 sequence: CSVESRGNTEAFF. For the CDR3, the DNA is TGCAGCGTTGAGTCTAGGGGGAACACTGAAGCTTTCTTT.

The CDR3 coding sequence is TGCGCCAGCAGCCCCGACAGGGCCTCCTACAATGAGCAGTTCTTC. It is translated as CASSPDRASYNEQFF. This chain connects TRBV5-1 to TRBJ2-1, with TRBD1 identical over 7 bases. Germline V lookup: CDR1 SGHRS, CDR2 YFSETQ. There are 15 residues in the CDR3. V lost 4 bases to trimming and J lost 0 bases; unmatched junction nucleotides: 4.

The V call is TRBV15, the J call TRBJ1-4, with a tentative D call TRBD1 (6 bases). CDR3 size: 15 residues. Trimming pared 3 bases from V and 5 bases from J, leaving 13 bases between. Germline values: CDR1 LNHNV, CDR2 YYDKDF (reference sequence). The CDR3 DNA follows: TGTGCCACCAGCAGGAGTAAAGGGGGAAATGAAAAACTGTTTTTT. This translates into CATSRSKGGNEKLFF.

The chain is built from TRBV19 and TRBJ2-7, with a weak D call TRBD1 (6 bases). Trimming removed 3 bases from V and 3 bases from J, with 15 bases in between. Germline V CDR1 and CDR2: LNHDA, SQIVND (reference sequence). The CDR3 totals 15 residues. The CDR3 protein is CASSIQQGLIYEQYF. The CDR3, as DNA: TGTGCCAGTAGTATCCAACAGGGTCTAATCTACGAGCAGTACTTC. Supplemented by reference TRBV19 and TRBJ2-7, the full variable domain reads DGGITQSPKYLFRKEGQNVTLSCEQNLNHDAMYWYRQDPGQGLRLIYYSQIVNDFQKGDIAEGYSVSREKKESFPLTVTSAQKNPTAFYLCASSIQQGLIYEQYFGPGTRLTVT.

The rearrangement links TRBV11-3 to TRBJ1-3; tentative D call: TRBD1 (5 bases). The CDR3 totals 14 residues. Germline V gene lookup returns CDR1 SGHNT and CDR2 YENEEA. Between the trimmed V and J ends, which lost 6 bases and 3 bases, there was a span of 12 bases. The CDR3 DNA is TGTGCCAGCAGTCATCCAGGGTTTGGAAACACCATATATTTT. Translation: CASSHPGFGNTIYF.

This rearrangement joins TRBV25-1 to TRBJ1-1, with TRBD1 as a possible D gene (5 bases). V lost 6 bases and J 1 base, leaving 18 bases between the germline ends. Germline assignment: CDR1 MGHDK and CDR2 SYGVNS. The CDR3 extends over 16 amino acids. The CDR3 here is CASRGVGGRGNTEAFF. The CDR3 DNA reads TGTGCCAGCAGGGGGGTGGGGGGACGTGGGAACACTGAAGCTTTCTTT.

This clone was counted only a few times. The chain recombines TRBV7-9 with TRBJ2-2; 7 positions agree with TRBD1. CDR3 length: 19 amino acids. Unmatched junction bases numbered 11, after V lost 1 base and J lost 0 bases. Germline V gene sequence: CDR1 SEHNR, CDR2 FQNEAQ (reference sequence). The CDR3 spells CASSLGVSLGTANTGELFF. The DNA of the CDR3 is TGTGCCAGCAGCTTAGGGGTTAGCCTAGGGACAGCGAACACCGGGGAGCTGTTTTTT.

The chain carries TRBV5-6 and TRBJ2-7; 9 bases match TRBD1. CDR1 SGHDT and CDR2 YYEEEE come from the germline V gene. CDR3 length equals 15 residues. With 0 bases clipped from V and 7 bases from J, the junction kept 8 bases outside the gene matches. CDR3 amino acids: CASSLVWTGDGEQYF. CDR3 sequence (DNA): TGTGCCAGCAGCTTGGTTTGGACAGGGGATGGAGAGCAGTACTTC. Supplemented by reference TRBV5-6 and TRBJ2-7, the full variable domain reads DAGVTQSPTHLIKTRGQQVTLRCSPKSGHDTVSWYQQALGQGPQFIFQYYEEEERQRGNFPDRFSGHQFPNYSSELNVNALLLGDSALYLCASSLVWTGDGEQYFGPGTRLTVT.

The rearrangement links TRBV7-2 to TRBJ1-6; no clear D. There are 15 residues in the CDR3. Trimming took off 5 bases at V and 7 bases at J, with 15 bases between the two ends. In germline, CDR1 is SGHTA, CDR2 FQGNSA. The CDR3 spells CASSPEAVLNSPLHF. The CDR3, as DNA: TGTGCCAGCAGCCCCGAGGCAGTATTAAATTCACCCCTCCACTTT.

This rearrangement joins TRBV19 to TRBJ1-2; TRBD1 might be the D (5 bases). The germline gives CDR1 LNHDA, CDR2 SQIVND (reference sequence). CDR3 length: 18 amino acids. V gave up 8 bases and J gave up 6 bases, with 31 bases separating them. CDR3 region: CASSSGGPSTGGYHGYTF. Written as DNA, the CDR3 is TGTGCCAGTTCTTCAGGAGGTCCCAGCACGGGGGGGTATCATGGCTACACCTTC.

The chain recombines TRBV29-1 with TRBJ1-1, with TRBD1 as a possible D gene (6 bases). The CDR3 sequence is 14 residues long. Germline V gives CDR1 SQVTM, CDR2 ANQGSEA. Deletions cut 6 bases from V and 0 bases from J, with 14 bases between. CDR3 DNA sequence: TGCAGCGTCCTACGGGACATGTTGAACACTGAAGCTTTCTTT. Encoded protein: CSVLRDMLNTEAFF.

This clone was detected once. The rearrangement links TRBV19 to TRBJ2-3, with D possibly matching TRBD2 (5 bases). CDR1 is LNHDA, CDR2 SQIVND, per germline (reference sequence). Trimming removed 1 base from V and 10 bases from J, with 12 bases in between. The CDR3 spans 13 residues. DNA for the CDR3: TGTGCCAGTAGTATAGGCCTAGCCCATCCGCAGTATTTT. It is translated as CASSIGLAHPQYF.

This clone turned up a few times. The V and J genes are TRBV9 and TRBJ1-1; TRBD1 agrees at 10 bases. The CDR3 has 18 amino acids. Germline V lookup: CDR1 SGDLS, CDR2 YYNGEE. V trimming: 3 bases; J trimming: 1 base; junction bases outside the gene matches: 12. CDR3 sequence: CASSGSYETGGTNTEAFF. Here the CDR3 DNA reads TGTGCCAGCAGCGGATCCTACGAGACAGGGGGCACGAACACTGAAGCTTTCTTT.

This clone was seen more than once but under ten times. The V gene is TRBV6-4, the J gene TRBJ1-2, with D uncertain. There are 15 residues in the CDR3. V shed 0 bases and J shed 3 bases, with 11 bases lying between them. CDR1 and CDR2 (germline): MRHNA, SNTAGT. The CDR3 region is CASSDSGDAYYGYTF. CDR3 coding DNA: TGTGCCAGCAGTGACTCGGGAGACGCCTACTATGGCTACACCTTC.

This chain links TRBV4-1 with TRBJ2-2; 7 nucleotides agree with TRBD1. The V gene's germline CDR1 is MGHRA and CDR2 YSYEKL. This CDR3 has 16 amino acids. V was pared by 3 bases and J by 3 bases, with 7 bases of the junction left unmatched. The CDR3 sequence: CASSQAGGADTGELFF. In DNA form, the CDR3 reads TGCGCCAGCAGCCAGGCAGGGGGAGCGGACACCGGGGAGCTGTTTTTT.

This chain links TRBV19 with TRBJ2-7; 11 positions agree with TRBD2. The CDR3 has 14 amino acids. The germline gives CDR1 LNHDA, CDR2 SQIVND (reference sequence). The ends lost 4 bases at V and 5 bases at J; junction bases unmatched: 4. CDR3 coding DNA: TGTGCCAGTAGTACTAGCGGGGGGTCGGACGAGCAGTACTTC. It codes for CASSTSGGSDEQYF.

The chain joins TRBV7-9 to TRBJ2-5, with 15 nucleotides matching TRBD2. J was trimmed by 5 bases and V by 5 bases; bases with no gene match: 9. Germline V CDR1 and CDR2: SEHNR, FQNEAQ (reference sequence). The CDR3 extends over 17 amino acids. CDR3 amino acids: CASSPGLAGGLRETQYF. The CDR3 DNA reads TGTGCCAGCAGCCCCGGACTAGCGGGGGGGCTTCGGGAGACCCAGTACTTC.

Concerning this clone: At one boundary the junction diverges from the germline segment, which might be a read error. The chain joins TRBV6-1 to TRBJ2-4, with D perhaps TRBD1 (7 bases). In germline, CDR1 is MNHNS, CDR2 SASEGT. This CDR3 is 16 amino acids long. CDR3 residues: CASSEASGGRGNSQYF. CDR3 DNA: TGTGCCAGCAGTGAAGCCTCAGGGGGGCGCGGTAACAGTCAGTACTTC.

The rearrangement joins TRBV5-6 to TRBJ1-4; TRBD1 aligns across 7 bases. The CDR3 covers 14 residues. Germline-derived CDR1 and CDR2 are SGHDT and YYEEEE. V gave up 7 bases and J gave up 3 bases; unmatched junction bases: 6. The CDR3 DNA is TGTGCCAGCGGCAAGGGGGCTTCTAATGAAAAACTGTTTTTT. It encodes CASGKGASNEKLFF.

The CDR3 nucleotides read TGTGCCAGTAGTATAGGAAGTTTGGGACTAGCGGGGAACTACAATGAGCAGTTCTTC. Protein product: CASSIGSLGLAGNYNEQFF. The chain has TRBV19 and TRBJ2-1; 13 bases map to TRBD2. Germline V gene sequence: CDR1 LNHDA, CDR2 SQIVND (reference sequence). V was pared by 1 base and J by 3 bases, with 9 bases of the junction left unmatched. The CDR3 loop spans 19 amino acids. Variable domain in full (rest from reference TRBV19 and TRBJ2-1): DGGITQSPKYLFRKEGQNVTLSCEQNLNHDAMYWYRQDPGQGLRLIYYSQIVNDFQKGDIAEGYSVSREKKESFPLTVTSAQKNPTAFYLCASSIGSLGLAGNYNEQFFGPGTRLTVL.

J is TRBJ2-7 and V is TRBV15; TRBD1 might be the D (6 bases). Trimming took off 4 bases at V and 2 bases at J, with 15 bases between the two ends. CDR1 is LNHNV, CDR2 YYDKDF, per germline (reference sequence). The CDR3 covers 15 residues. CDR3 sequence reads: CATSISYDRTYEQYF. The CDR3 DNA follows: TGTGCCACCAGCATCTCGTACGACAGGACCTACGAGCAGTACTTC.

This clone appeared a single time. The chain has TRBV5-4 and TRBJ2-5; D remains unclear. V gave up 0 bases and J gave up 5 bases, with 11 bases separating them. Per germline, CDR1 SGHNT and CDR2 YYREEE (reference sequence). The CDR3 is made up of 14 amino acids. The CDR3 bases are TGTGCCAGCAGCTTGGCTGGCCCAGGTGAGACCCAGTACTTC. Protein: CASSLAGPGETQYF.

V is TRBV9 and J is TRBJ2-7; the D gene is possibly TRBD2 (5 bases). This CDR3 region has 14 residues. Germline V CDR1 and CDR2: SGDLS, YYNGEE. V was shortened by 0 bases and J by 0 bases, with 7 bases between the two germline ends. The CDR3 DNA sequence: TGTGCCAGCAGCGTAGCGGGGTTCTCCTACGAGCAGTACTTC. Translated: CASSVAGFSYEQYF.

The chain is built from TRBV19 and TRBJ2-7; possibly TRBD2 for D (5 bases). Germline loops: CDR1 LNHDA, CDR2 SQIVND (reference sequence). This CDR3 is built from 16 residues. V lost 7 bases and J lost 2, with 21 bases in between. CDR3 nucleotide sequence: TGTGCCAGTACCGCTACCGGGAACCCAACCCCCTACGAGCAGTACTTC. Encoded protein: CASTATGNPTPYEQYF.

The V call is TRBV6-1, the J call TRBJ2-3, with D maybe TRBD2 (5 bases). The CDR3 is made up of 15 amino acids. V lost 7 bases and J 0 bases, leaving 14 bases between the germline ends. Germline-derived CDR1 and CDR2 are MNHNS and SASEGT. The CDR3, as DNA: TGTGCCAGCACCCAAATCGGGATTAGCACAGATACGCAGTATTTT. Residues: CASTQIGISTDTQYF.

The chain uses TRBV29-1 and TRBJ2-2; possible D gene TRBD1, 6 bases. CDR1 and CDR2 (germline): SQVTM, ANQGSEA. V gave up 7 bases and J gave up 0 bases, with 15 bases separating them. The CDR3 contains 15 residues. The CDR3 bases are TGCAGCGCCATGGGACAAGCGACGAACACCGGGGAGCTGTTTTTT. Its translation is CSAMGQATNTGELFF.

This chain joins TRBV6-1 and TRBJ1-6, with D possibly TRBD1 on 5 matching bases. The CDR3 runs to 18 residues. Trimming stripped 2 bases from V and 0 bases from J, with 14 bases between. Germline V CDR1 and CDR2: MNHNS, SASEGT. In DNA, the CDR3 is TGTGCCAGCAGTGAACGGCGGGGGAAGAGCTCCTATAATTCACCCCTCCACTTT. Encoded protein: CASSERRGKSSYNSPLHF.